This TCR beta chain appears in the sequencing data of a study of T cell responses to AZD1222 COVID-19 vaccine (dated by TCRdb to the early 2020s). Describing the broader study: TCR sequencing covered about 230 trial participants: 200 to 210 given two doses of AZD1222 and approximately 25 given two doses of MenACWY control vaccine. Trial participants were enrolled by age into subgroups of 18-55, 56-69 and 70-plus years, and approximately 150, 30 and 60 TCR-sequenced participants, respectively, were included in these subgroups. The study at large found these results: Spike-specific TCR breadth and depth rose significantly after two AZD1222 doses compared with day 0 and with MenACWY recipients. Nearly half of unique spike-specific TCRs reportedly recognized epitopes outside regions mutated in the B.1.351 and B.1.1.7 variants. Because no day 14 peak-response samples were available, repertoires were characterized only after the peak T cell response. Participants were mostly white British, with more females than males. The authors suggested clonal diversity may have been underestimated. Conclusions about previously exposed vaccinees were limited because only a handful of AZD1222 recipients were SARS-CoV-2 seropositive at baseline. The vaccine-associated CD4 TCRs covered the entire spike protein, and the dominant responses fell in regions 160-218 and 743-854. In the small 56-69-year group, the increase in depth fell short of significance, most likely because of low power.

The CDR3 regions of human TCRbeta chains were subjected to immunosequencing. The original pipeline was this. Repertoire TCRs were matched against a reference library of SARS-CoV-2-specific TCRs generated with the MIRA antigen-specificity platform. Breadth was defined as the fraction of unique TCRs that were SARS-CoV-2-associated, and depth was defined as the fraction of total T cells that were SARS-CoV-2-associated. Using the MIRA data, every spike-specific TCR was mapped to the spike region that the TCR reacted to and assigned to either a CD4 or a CD8 class. Log10-transformed breadth and depth values were compared by one-way ANOVA with Sidak's multiple comparisons tests. TCRdb's version of the immuneACCESS table is confined to in-frame rearrangements and falls short of the full clone set. An unresolved V gene accounts for under half of the shortfall where checked; the remainder is of unknown origin. From that table come the V and J calls and clone size; the DNA was used to work out D and trimming. Present in this sample are 75,000 to 85,000 clones, roughly 89% of which were seen just once. The ten largest clones take up more than 9% of the sample.

To note about this clone: Its recognized antigen is unknown. It has no much larger one-base neighbor in the sample; base qualities were not kept.

The intended sense of this specimen's time point label: about 28 days (+/-7) after the second vaccine dose. AZD1222 recipients given second doses at about 4 weeks or at about 12 weeks were pooled, since spike-specific TCR depth and breadth were not found to differ between the two schedules. Vaccinee samples came from UK trials COV001 and COV002, including a single-blind randomized controlled phase 2/3 trial of AZD1222 (ChAdOx1 nCoV-19) in healthy adults. Trial participant PBMC samples were collected at day 0 and day 28 after the second dose for TCRbeta chain sequencing. The specimen was peripheral blood, collected 28 days after the second AZD1222 dose. The receptor was isolated from an adult who received the AZD1222 COVID-19 vaccine.

The CDR3 corresponds to CASSQDRGLNEKLFF. DNA sequence: TGCGCCAGCAGCCAAGACAGGGGGTTGAATGAAAAACTGTTTTTT. The chain links TRBV4-3 with TRBJ1-4; the central 7 bases match TRBD1. CDR1 and CDR2 (LGHNA, YSLEER) derive from the germline V gene. The cysteine opens and the phenylalanine closes a CDR3 of 15 amino acids. CDR3 DNA only is kept here, 45 bases in frame from base 1. At the junction V is shortened by 0 bases and J by 5 bases; bases outside the gene matches: 3.